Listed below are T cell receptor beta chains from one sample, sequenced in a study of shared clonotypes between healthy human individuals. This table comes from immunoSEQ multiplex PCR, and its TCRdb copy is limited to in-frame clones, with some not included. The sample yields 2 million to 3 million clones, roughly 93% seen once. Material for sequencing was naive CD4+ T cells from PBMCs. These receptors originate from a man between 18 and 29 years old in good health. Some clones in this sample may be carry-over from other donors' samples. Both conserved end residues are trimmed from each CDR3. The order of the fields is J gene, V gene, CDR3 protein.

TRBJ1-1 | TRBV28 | ASSSTGGKTPGGMNTEAF
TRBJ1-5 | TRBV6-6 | ASSYSVIQPQH
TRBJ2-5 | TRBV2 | ASSGFKQETQY
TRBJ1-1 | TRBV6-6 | ATEKSNTEAF
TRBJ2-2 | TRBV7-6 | ASSSYRGRGTGELF
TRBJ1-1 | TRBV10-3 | AIKTQGGAF
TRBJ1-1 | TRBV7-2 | ASSLGTAEAF
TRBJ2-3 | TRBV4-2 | ASSQDGGLAGDTQY
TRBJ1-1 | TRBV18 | ASSQVLEAF
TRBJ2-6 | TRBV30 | GTRESGANVLT
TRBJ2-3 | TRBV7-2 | ASSLRGTGTDTQY